The source of this T cell receptor beta chain is a study of blood T cell repertoires in COVID-19. Sequencing used immunoSEQ multiplex PCR; TCRdb keeps in-frame clones, though not all of them. The sample shows roughly 400,000 clones, roughly 87% of them seen only once. Enrolled through a virtual design, the participants were between 18 and 89 years of age and came from approximately 25 US areas. This TCR was sampled from a woman between 40 and 50 years old with acute COVID-19. Sequences were obtained from PBMCs or T cells enriched from blood (not recorded which).

The CDR3 loop is CASSPQAGVYGYTF. The CDR3 nucleotides are TGTGCCAGCAGCCCCCAGGCGGGGGTCTATGGCTACACCTTC. The chain has TRBV7-2 and TRBJ1-2, with D perhaps matching TRBD1 (5 bases). The CDR3 runs 14 residues. The germline V and J ends were trimmed by 5 bases and 4 bases, with 14 bases remaining between them. The germline V gene encodes CDR1 SGHTA and CDR2 FQGNSA.